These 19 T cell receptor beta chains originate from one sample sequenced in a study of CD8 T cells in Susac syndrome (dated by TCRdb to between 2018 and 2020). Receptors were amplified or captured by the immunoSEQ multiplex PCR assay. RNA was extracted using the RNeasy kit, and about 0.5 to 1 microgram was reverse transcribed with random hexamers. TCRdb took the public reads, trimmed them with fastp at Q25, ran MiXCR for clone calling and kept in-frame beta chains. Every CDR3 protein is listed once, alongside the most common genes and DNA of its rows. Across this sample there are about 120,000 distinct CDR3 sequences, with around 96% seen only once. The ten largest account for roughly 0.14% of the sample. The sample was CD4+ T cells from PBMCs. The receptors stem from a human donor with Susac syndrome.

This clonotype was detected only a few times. The CDR3 protein is CASSYPPGTRQFF. The DNA of the CDR3 is TGTGCCAGCAGTTACCCGCCCGGGACTCGGCAGTTCTTC. The chain links TRBV6-5 to TRBJ2-1; a possible D gene is TRBD2 (6 bases). V was clipped by 2 bases and J by 12 bases, with 14 bases between them. This CDR3 contains 13 residues. Looked up from germline, CDR1 is MNHEY and CDR2 is SVGAGI.

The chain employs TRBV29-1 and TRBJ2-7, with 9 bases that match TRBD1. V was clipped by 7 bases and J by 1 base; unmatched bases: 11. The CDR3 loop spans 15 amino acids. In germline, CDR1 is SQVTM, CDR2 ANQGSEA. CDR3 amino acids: CSALAWTGVSYEQYF. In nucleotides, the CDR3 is TGCAGCGCTCTGGCTTGGACAGGGGTTTCCTACGAGCAGTACTTC.

The CDR3 loop is CASSLAGDGELFF. The CDR3 nucleotides are TGTGCCAGCAGCTTGGCAGGTGACGGGGAGCTGTTTTTT. The chain carries TRBV7-9 and TRBJ2-2, with D uncertain. With 3 bases removed from V and 7 bases from J, the gap between germline ends came to 9 bases. Germline V CDR1 and CDR2: SEHNR, FQNEAQ (reference sequence). This CDR3 region has 13 residues.

In DNA, the CDR3 is TGTGCCAGTAGTATCTCAGGGACCCTAACCAAAAACATTCAGTACTTC. This translates into CASSISGTLTKNIQYF. This sequence joins TRBV19 and TRBJ2-4, with D perhaps TRBD1 or TRBD2 (5 bases each). Germline loops: CDR1 LNHDA, CDR2 SQIVND (reference sequence). V was clipped by 3 bases and J by 2 bases, with 14 bases between them. The CDR3 is 16 amino acids.

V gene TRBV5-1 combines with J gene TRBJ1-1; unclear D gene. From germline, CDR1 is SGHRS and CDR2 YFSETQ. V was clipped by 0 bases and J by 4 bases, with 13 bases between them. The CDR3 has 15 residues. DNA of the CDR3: TGCGCCAGCAGCTTGGGAGGTCCTGGAATCACTGAAGCTTTCTTT. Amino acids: CASSLGGPGITEAFF. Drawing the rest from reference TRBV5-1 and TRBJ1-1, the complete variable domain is KAGVTQTPRYLIKTRGQQVTLSCSPISGHRSVSWYQQTPGQGLQFLFEYFSETQRNKGNFPGRFSGRQFSNSRSEMNVSTLELGDSALYLCASSLGGPGITEAFFGQGTRLTVV.

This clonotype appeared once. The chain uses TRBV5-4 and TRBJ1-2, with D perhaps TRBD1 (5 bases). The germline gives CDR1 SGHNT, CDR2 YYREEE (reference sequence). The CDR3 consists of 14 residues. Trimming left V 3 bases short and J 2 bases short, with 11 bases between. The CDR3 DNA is TGTGCCAGCAGCTCACCTCAGGGAAACTATGGCTACACCTTC. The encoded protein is CASSSPQGNYGYTF. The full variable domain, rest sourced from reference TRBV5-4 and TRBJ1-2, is ETGVTQSPTHLIKTRGQQVTLRCSSQSGHNTVSWYQQALGQGPQFIFQYYREEENGRGNFPPRFSGLQFPNYSSELNVNALELDDSALYLCASSSPQGNYGYTFGSGTRLTVV.

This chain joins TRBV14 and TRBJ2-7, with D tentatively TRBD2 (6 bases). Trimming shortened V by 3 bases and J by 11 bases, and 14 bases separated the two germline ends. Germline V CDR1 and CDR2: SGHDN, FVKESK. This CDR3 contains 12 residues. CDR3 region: CASSQDRLVEYF. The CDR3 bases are TGTGCCAGCAGCCAGGACCGACTAGTGGAGTACTTC.

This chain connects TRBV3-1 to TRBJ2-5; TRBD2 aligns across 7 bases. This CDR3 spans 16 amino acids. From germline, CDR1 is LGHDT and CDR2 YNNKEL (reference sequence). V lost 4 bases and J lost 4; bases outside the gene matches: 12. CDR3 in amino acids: CASSRRGGSKGETQYF. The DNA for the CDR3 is TGTGCCAGCAGCCGGAGGGGCGGGAGTAAAGGAGAGACCCAGTACTTC.

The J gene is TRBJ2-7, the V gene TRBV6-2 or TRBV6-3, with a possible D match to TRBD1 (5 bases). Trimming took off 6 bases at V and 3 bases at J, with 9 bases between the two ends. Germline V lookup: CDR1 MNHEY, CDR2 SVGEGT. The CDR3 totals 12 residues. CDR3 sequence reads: CASSQQVYEQYF. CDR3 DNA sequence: TGTGCCAGCAGCCAACAGGTCTACGAGCAGTACTTC.

The CDR3 sequence: CAWMPGQGPSGYTF. DNA of the CDR3: TGTGCCTGGATGCCGGGACAGGGGCCATCTGGCTACACCTTC. J is TRBJ1-2 and V is TRBV30; 10 bases map to TRBD1. There are 14 residues in the CDR3. With 4 bases clipped from V and 7 bases from J, the junction kept 9 bases outside the gene matches. Germline-derived CDR1 and CDR2 are GTSNPN and SVGIG (reference sequence). The whole variable domain, remainder taken from reference TRBV30 and TRBJ1-2, is SQTIHQWPATLVQPVGSPLSLECTVEGTSNPNLYWYRQAAGRGLQLLFYSVGIGQISSEVPQNLSASRPQDRQFILSSKKLLLSDSGFYLCAWMPGQGPSGYTFGSGTRLTVV.

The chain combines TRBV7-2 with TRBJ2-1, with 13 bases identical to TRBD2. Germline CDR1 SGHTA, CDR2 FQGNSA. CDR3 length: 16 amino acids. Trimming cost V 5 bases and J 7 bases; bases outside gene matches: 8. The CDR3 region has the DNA TGTGCCAGCAGCCCCGCCGGGACTAGCGGGAATAATGAGCAGTTCTTC. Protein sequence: CASSPAGTSGNNEQFF.

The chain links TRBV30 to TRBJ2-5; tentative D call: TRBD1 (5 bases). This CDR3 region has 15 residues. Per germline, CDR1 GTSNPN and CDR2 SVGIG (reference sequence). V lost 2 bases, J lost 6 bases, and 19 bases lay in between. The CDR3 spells CAWSIARAAWKTQYF. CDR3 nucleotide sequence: TGTGCCTGGAGTATCGCCAGGGCCGCTTGGAAGACCCAGTACTTC. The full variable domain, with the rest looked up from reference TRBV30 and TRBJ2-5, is SQTIHQWPATLVQPVGSPLSLECTVEGTSNPNLYWYRQAAGRGLQLLFYSVGIGQISSEVPQNLSASRPQDRQFILSSKKLLLSDSGFYLCAWSIARAAWKTQYFGPGTRLLVL.

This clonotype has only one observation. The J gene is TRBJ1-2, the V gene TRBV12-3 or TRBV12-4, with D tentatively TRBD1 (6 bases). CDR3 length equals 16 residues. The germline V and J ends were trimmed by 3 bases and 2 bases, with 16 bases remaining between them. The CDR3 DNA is TGTGCCAGCAGTTTTCAGGTACAGACAGGAAACTATGGCTACACCTTC. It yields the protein CASSFQVQTGNYGYTF.

The CDR3 DNA reads as TGCAGCGGCGAGGTGACGGGTTTAGATACGCAGTATTTT. This translates into CSGEVTGLDTQYF. This rearrangement joins TRBV29-1 to TRBJ2-3; D remains unclear. The CDR3 covers 13 residues. Between the trimmed V and J ends, which lost 7 bases and 5 bases, there was a span of 16 bases. Germline V CDR1 and CDR2: SQVTM, ANQGSEA.

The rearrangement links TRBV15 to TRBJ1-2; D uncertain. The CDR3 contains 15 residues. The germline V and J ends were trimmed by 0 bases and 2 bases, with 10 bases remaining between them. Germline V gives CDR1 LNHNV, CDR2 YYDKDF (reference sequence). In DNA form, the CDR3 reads TGTGCCACCAGCAGAGATAAGGGCATAAACTATGGCTACACCTTC. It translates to CATSRDKGINYGYTF. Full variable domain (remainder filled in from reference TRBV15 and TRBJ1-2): DAMVIQNPRYQVTQFGKPVTLSCSQTLNHNVMYWYQQKSSQAPKLLFHYYDKDFNNEADTPDNFQSRRPNTSFCFLDIRSPGLGDTAMYLCATSRDKGINYGYTFGSGTRLTVV.

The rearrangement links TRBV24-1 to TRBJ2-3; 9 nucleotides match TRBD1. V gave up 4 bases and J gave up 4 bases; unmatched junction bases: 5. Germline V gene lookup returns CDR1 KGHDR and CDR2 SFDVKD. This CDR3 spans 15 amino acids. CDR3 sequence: CATSDPDRGSDTQYF. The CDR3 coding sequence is TGTGCCACCAGTGACCCTGACAGGGGGTCAGATACGCAGTATTTT.

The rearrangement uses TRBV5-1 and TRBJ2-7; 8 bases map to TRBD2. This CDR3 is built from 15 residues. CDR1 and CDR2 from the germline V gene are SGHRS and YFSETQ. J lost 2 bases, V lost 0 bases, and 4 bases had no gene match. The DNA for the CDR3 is TGCGCCAGCAGCTTGGCCCCACTAGCGGCCTACGAGCAGTACTTC. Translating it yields CASSLAPLAAYEQYF.

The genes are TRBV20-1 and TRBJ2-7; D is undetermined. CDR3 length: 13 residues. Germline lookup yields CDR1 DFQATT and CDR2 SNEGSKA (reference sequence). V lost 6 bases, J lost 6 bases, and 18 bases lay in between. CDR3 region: CSAPALRKGEQYF. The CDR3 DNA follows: TGCAGTGCGCCAGCCTTGCGAAAGGGCGAGCAGTACTTC.

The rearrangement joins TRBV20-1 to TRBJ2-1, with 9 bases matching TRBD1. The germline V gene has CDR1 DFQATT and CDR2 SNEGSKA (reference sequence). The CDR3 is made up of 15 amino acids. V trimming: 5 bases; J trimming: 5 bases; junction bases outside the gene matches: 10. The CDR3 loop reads CSARVVDRGNNEQFF. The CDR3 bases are TGCAGTGCTCGAGTGGTGGACAGGGGAAACAATGAGCAGTTCTTC.